A selection of T cell receptor beta chains follows, all from one sample in a study of T cells after yellow fever vaccination. TCRdb re-derived calls from the 5' RACE reads in MiXCR, one entry per CDR3 protein. The data show about 340,000 distinct CDR3 sequences, approximately 12% seen once. Sample: CD4+ T cells sorted from PBMCs, taken 15 days after the yellow fever booster vaccination. The source of these receptors is a man aged 18-30 years who received the YFV17D yellow fever vaccine. Both conserved end residues are part of each CDR3. D genes are given only for firm matches. A row's size may be missing; if present it is once, few, many or a size class.

j_gene | abundance | d_gene | v_gene | CDR3nt | CDR3aa
TRBJ1-2 | few | TRBD1 | TRBV15 | TGTGCCACCTGGGGACTCCGGACAGGGGAACGTAACTATGGCTACACCTTC | CATWGLRTGERNYGYTF
TRBJ1-1 | few | NA | TRBV6-6 | TGTGCCAGCAGGGCCAGAGATCGTGCTGAAGCTTTCTTT | CASRARDRAEAFF
TRBJ2-2 | NA | TRBD1 | TRBV4-3 | TGCGCCAGCAGCCGGGACAGGGGGCGTTGGAACACCGGGGAGCTGTTTTTT | CASSRDRGRWNTGELFF
TRBJ2-7 | few | NA | TRBV20-1 | TGCAGTGCGGATGATCCCTACGAGCAGTACTTC | CSADDPYEQYF
TRBJ2-1 | NA | TRBD2 | TRBV5-1 | TGCGCCAGCAGCCCTATGACGGGAGGCAATGAGCAGTTCTTC | CASSPMTGGNEQFF
TRBJ2-2 | few | NA | TRBV7-2 | TGTGCCAGCAGCCTGGGACCCCCGAACACCGGGGAGCTGTTTTTT | CASSLGPPNTGELFF
TRBJ1-4 | few | NA | TRBV10-3 | TGTGCCATCAGTGAGTCGAGTGGAACTAATGAAAAACTGTTTTTT | CAISESSGTNEKLFF
TRBJ1-1 | NA | NA | TRBV10-2 | TGCGCCAGCAGTGACTACCAGGGGTGGACTGAAGCTTTCTTT | CASSDYQGWTEAFF
TRBJ2-3 | few | NA | TRBV7-2 | TGTGCCAGCAGCTTCGGGACTTTTCGCACAGATACGCAGTATTTT | CASSFGTFRTDTQYF
TRBJ2-1 | once | NA | TRBV7-2 | TGTGCCAGCAGCCCCCGACAGGTTTACAATGAGCAGTTCTTC | CASSPRQVYNEQFF
TRBJ2-5 | many | NA | TRBV18 | TGTGCCAGCTCACCAGCGGGGAACCAAGAGACCCAGTACTTC | CASSPAGNQETQYF
TRBJ2-2 | NA | NA | TRBV3-1 | TGTGCCAGCAGCCAACGGGGGGCCGCCGGGGAGCTGTTTTTT | CASSQRGAAGELFF
TRBJ2-3 | NA | NA | TRBV20-1 | TGCAGTGCTAGAGGCTTAAAAGATACGCAGTATTTT | CSARGLKDTQYF
TRBJ2-1 | NA | NA | TRBV27 | TGTGCCAGCAGTTTACGCCGGGGGAATGAGCAGTTCTTC | CASSLRRGNEQFF
TRBJ1-5 | few | NA | TRBV7-9 | TGTGCCAGCAGCTCAAACGGGGCGGCCATCGGGCCCCAGCATTTT | CASSSNGAAIGPQHF
TRBJ1-2 | few | TRBD1 | TRBV29-1 | TGCAGCGGCACTCCGGGACAGGGGGATGGCTACACCTTC | CSGTPGQGDGYTF
TRBJ2-7 | NA | NA | TRBV6-6 | TGTGCCAGCGGAGTCCTCAAGGGGGGAAAGGCCTACGAGCAGTACTTC | CASGVLKGGKAYEQYF
TRBJ2-7 | many | NA | TRBV11-2 | TGTGCCAGCAGCCGTGGCGGGGTTAGCTCCTACGAGCAGTACTTC | CASSRGGVSSYEQYF
TRBJ2-3 | few | NA | TRBV12-3/TRBV12-4 | TGTGCCAGCAGTCGCGCAGGGGTTTTGTCAGATACGCAGTATTTT | CASSRAGVLSDTQYF
TRBJ2-5 | few | TRBD1 | TRBV24-1 | TGTGCCACCAGTGACCACCGGGACAGGGGATTGCGAGAGACCCAGTACTTC | CATSDHRDRGLRETQYF
TRBJ2-2 | NA | NA | TRBV5-1 | TGCGCCAGCAGCTTGGACGGAGACACCGGGGAGCTGTTTTTT | CASSLDGDTGELFF
TRBJ2-5 | few | TRBD2 | TRBV20-1 | TGCAGTGCTAGGGGGGAGGGAAGCAACCAAGAGACCCAGTACTTC | CSARGEGSNQETQYF
TRBJ1-5 | few | NA | TRBV29-1 | TGCAGCGTTGAGAAGGCAGGGGCGGGGAGTCAGCCCCAGCATTTT | CSVEKAGAGSQPQHF
TRBJ1-1 | many | NA | TRBV20-1 | TGCAGTGCTAGCGGCAGATGGAACACTGAAGCTTTCTTT | CSASGRWNTEAFF
TRBJ1-2 | few | NA | TRBV5-4 | TGTGCCAGCAGCACGGACACCTATGGCTACACCTTC | CASSTDTYGYTF
TRBJ2-3 | NA | TRBD2 | TRBV7-2 | TGTGCCAGCAGCTTAGCGCCGGTGACTAGCGGTCCAAAGAGCACAGATACGCAGTATTTT | CASSLAPVTSGPKSTDTQYF
TRBJ1-1 | NA | NA | TRBV12-3/TRBV12-4 | TGTGCCAGCAGTTTCTCTGCCCCCCAAGGGGCTTTCTTT | CASSFSAPQGAFF
TRBJ2-1 | NA | NA | TRBV7-3 | TGTGCCAGCAGCGTGAGTGTAAACTACAATGTGCAGTTCTTC | CASSVSVNYNVQFF
TRBJ2-3 | NA | TRBD2 | TRBV27 | TGTGCCAGCAGTTCTATGACTAGCGGGGGGGCAGATACGCAGTATTTT | CASSSMTSGGADTQYF
TRBJ2-3 | many | NA | TRBV10-3 | TGTGCCATCATGGGGGTTGCAGATACGCAGTATTTT | CAIMGVADTQYF
TRBJ2-1 | few | NA | TRBV28 | TGTGCCAGCAGGGACCCTTGGGGGAACGAGCAGTTCTTC | CASRDPWGNEQFF
TRBJ2-1 | NA | NA | TRBV7-3 | TGTGCCAGCAGCGCCGACAGAGACTCCTACAATGAGCAGTTCTTC | CASSADRDSYNEQFF
TRBJ2-5 | many | NA | TRBV12-3/TRBV12-4 | TGTGCCAGCAGTTTTGTCGAAGAGACCCAGTACTTC | CASSFVEETQYF
TRBJ2-1 | few | NA | TRBV9 | TGTGCCAGCAGCGTTTCAGGGTACAATGAGCAGTTCTTC | CASSVSGYNEQFF
TRBJ2-3 | NA | NA | TRBV25-1 | TGTGCCAGCCAGGGGGGACAAACGCAGTATTTT | CASQGGQTQYF
TRBJ1-5 | NA | NA | TRBV5-1 | TGCGCCAGCAGCGAGGGACCGAGCAATCAGCCCCAGCATTTT | CASSEGPSNQPQHF
TRBJ2-2 | few | TRBD1 | TRBV20-1 | TGCAGTGCTACCGGGACAGCGTCACCCCGGGAGCTGTTTTTT | CSATGTASPRELFF
TRBJ2-1 | NA | TRBD2 | TRBV20-1 | TGCAGTGCTAGACCCCGGTGGGGGGGCGAACTCGGGACTAGCCCGGGGGATGAGCAGTTCTTC | CSARPRWGGELGTSPGDEQFF
TRBJ2-5 | NA | TRBD1 | TRBV6-5 | TGTGCCAGCAGGCCGACAGGGGAAGAGACCCAGTACTTC | CASRPTGEETQYF
TRBJ2-3 | few | NA | TRBV24-1 | TGTGCCACCAGTGTCGGGGGACTAGATACGCAGTATTTT | CATSVGGLDTQYF
TRBJ1-2 | few | TRBD1 | TRBV4-2 | TGTGCCAGCAGCCAAGATCGAGGACAGGGGCATGGCTACACCTTC | CASSQDRGQGHGYTF
TRBJ2-3 | few | NA | TRBV11-1 | TGTGCCAGCAGCCTAGACCCCCACCCAGATACGCAGTATTTT | CASSLDPHPDTQYF
TRBJ2-2 | few | TRBD2 | TRBV5-4 | TGTGCCAGCAGCAAGGGACTAGCGGGGGCTACCGGGGAGCTGTTTTTT | CASSKGLAGATGELFF
TRBJ1-1 | few | TRBD1 | TRBV30 | TGTGCCTGGAGTGTACAGGGGCCTCTCAGGTTCGTCACTGAAGCTTTCTTT | CAWSVQGPLRFVTEAFF
TRBJ2-3 | NA | NA | TRBV7-2 | TGTGCCAGCAGCTGGAGGGCTCTCGGGGGCCGTGGAGATACGCAGTATTTT | CASSWRALGGRGDTQYF
TRBJ1-5 | NA | TRBD1 | TRBV6-2/TRBV6-3 | TGTGCCAGCAGCCGGGACAGGGTGCGGCCCCAGCATTTT | CASSRDRVRPQHF
TRBJ2-3 | NA | TRBD2 | TRBV7-2 | TGTGCCAGCAGCTTAGGGACTAGCCCATGGAGGGATACGCAGTATTTT | CASSLGTSPWRDTQYF
TRBJ2-1 | few | NA | TRBV7-8 | TGTGCCAGCAGCTTAAGAGGCGAAAACTACAATGAGCAGTTCTTC | CASSLRGENYNEQFF
TRBJ2-3 | NA | TRBD2 | TRBV3-1 | TGTGCCAGCAGCCAAAAGCGGGGAACGCAGTATTTT | CASSQKRGTQYF
TRBJ2-3 | many | NA | TRBV20-1 | TGCAGTGCTCCCCTGTCGGGCACAGATACGCAGTATTTT | CSAPLSGTDTQYF
TRBJ1-6 | NA | TRBD1 | TRBV4-3 | TGCGCCAGCAGCCCAGGGGGACAGTATAATTCACCCCTCCACTTT | CASSPGGQYNSPLHF
TRBJ1-1 | NA | TRBD1 | TRBV27 | TGTGCCAGCAGTGGACAGGGGATAGGGGCTTTCTTT | CASSGQGIGAFF